These 14 T cell receptor beta chains share one sample of origin, sequenced in a study of cytomegalovirus exposure and HLA in healthy donors. Researchers ran the PCR with 60 Vbeta and 13 Jbeta primers. The assay was immunoSEQ multiplex PCR, and TCRdb's table has in-frame clones only and misses some. The sample yields about 160,000 clones, about 81% seen once. Specimen: PBMCs. The receptors were sampled from a girl between 5 and 17 years old in good health and CMV-seropositive.

This clone has a single count. The chain is built from TRBV7-9 and TRBJ1-4, with 8 bases matching TRBD1. V shed 3 bases, J shed 7 bases, and the junction held 4 bases outside the gene matches. Germline V gene data show CDR1 as SEHNR and CDR2 as FQNEAQ (reference sequence). This CDR3 comprises 14 residues. The CDR3 bases are TGTGCCAGCAGCTTCCCAGGGGGCCCTGAAAAACTGTTTTTT. Protein product: CASSFPGGPEKLFF.

V and J are TRBV27 and TRBJ2-7; possible D gene TRBD2, 5 bases. With 5 bases removed from V and 2 bases from J, the gap between germline ends came to 16 bases. The CDR3 has 15 amino acids. Germline V lookup: CDR1 MNHEY, CDR2 SMNVEV (reference sequence). Here the CDR3 reads CASSLLVSGTYEQYF. CDR3 coding DNA: TGTGCCAGCAGTCTACTAGTTTCGGGGACCTACGAGCAGTACTTC.

This rearrangement joins TRBV7-9 to TRBJ2-1; weak D call: TRBD2 (7 bases). Looked up from germline, CDR1 is SEHNR and CDR2 is FQNEAQ (reference sequence). V lost 5 bases and J lost 5, with 19 bases in between. The CDR3 consists of 16 residues. DNA for the CDR3: TGTGCCAGCAGCAAAGGGGGGGTAGCGGGCGACAATGAGCAGTTCTTC. Amino acids: CASSKGGVAGDNEQFF.

The chain's CDR3 is CASSELAQAGLGMNTEAFF. The CDR3 DNA is TGCGCCAGCAGTGAGTTGGCGCAAGCGGGGTTGGGAATGAACACTGAAGCTTTCTTT. The chain uses TRBV10-1 and TRBJ1-1; no clear D. Trimming left V 1 base short and J 0 bases short, with 21 bases between. CDR1 and CDR2 from the germline V gene are WNHNN and SYGVQD (reference sequence). There are 19 residues in the CDR3.

This clone was found once. The J gene is TRBJ1-2, the V gene TRBV29-1, with unresolved D. Trimming left V 7 bases short and J 1 base short, with 13 bases between. Germline V gene sequence: CDR1 SQVTM, CDR2 ANQGSEA. The CDR3 is made up of 13 amino acids. Here the CDR3 reads CSAYAGSNYGYTF. CDR3 DNA: TGCAGCGCCTACGCGGGCAGTAACTATGGCTACACCTTC.

As concerns this clone: The germline gene is not matched at one end of the junction; a read error may be the cause. The J gene is TRBJ2-5, the V gene TRBV2; 9 bases are shared with TRBD2. Germline CDR1 and CDR2: SNHLY and FYNNEI. The length of the CDR3 is 15 residues. The CDR3 sequence is CASRSSRTSASPMDF. CDR3 nucleotides: TGTGCCAGCAGATCCTCCCGGACTAGCGCTTCCCCGATGGACTTC.

This clone was observed once. V is TRBV19 and J is TRBJ2-5, with 7 bases lining up with TRBD2. The V and J ends lost 3 bases and 4 bases, in that order; junction bases with no gene match: 5. CDR1 is LNHDA and CDR2 is SQIVND in the germline V gene (reference sequence). The CDR3 has 14 residues. The CDR3 nucleotides are TGTGCCAGTAGTATGGGGGGGGTCCCAGAGACCCAGTACTTC. Protein sequence: CASSMGGVPETQYF.

J is TRBJ2-1 and V is TRBV30; TRBD1 matches at 7 bases. CDR1 GTSNPN and CDR2 SVGIG come from the germline V gene (reference sequence). J lost 4 bases, V lost 4 bases, and 7 bases had no gene match. The CDR3 runs to 14 residues. For the CDR3, the DNA is TGTGCCTGGACGACAGGGCCCGATTACAATGAGCAGTTCTTC. Protein sequence: CAWTTGPDYNEQFF. Supplemented by reference TRBV30 and TRBJ2-1, the full variable domain reads SQTIHQWPATLVQPVGSPLSLECTVEGTSNPNLYWYRQAAGRGLQLLFYSVGIGQISSEVPQNLSASRPQDRQFILSSKKLLLSDSGFYLCAWTTGPDYNEQFFGPGTRLTVL.

The chain carries TRBV14 and TRBJ1-1; no firm D call. The CDR3 runs to 15 residues. Between the trimmed V and J ends, which lost 3 bases and 7 bases, there was a span of 18 bases. Germline CDR1 is SGHDN and CDR2 is FVKESK. CDR3 nucleotides: TGTGCCAGCAGCCAGAATGGGCCGGCGGGGATTGAAGCTTTCTTT. Protein product: CASSQNGPAGIEAFF.

The V call is TRBV6-1, the J call TRBJ2-1; 7 positions agree with TRBD2. The V gene end was trimmed by 2 bases and the J gene end by 5 bases; junction bases not matched to a gene: 9. The CDR3 runs to 16 residues. Germline V gene lookup returns CDR1 MNHNS and CDR2 SASEGT. CDR3 protein: CASSEWGGGPHNEQFF. CDR3 nucleotides: TGTGCCAGCAGTGAATGGGGGGGAGGGCCCCACAATGAGCAGTTCTTC.

J is TRBJ1-1 and V is TRBV27, with 11 bases matching TRBD1. Germline V gene sequence: CDR1 MNHEY, CDR2 SMNVEV (reference sequence). J was trimmed by 6 bases and V by 5 bases; bases with no gene match: 11. The length of the CDR3 is 16 residues. This chain's CDR3 is CASSPIRTGGLSEAFF. In nucleotides, the CDR3 is TGTGCCAGCAGTCCTATACGGACAGGGGGCCTGTCTGAAGCTTTCTTT.

The V call is TRBV6-1, the J call TRBJ2-7; D ambiguous. With 6 bases removed from V and 0 bases from J, the gap between germline ends came to 15 bases. Germline loops: CDR1 MNHNS, CDR2 SASEGT. This CDR3 has 15 amino acids. The CDR3 DNA reads TGTGCCAGCAGACCGATGCAAGAGAGCTCCTACGAGCAGTACTTC. Translating gives CASRPMQESSYEQYF.

This clone turned up a few times. Mismatch with germline at one junction end may stem from a read error. The chain recombines TRBV6-1 with TRBJ2-1; 13 bases agree with TRBD2. From germline, CDR1 is MNHNS and CDR2 SASEGT. The CDR3 covers 16 residues. The CDR3 DNA reads TGTGCCAGCACTGAAAGTCGGACTAGCGGGAGCTATGAGCAGTTCTTC. Its protein is CASTESRTSGSYEQFF.

This clone has only one observation. The rearrangement links TRBV2 to TRBJ1-3; 7 bases line up with TRBD1. CDR3 size: 16 residues. V was pared by 4 bases and J by 1 base, with 7 bases of the junction left unmatched. The germline V gene has CDR1 SNHLY and CDR2 FYNNEI. The CDR3 here is CASSVRQGVSGNTIYF. The CDR3 DNA reads as TGTGCCAGCAGTGTTAGACAGGGTGTGTCTGGAAACACCATATATTTT.